Listed below are T cell receptor beta chains from one sample, sequenced in a study of T cells in Graves' hyperthyroidism and ophthalmopathy. TCRdb passed the multiplex PCR reads through MiXCR, listing each CDR3 protein once. This sample carries approximately 420,000 distinct CDR3 sequences, about 15% of them seen once, and the ten largest clones take 30% to 35%. Material: blood. The receptor source for this set is a woman in her 30s with Graves' hyperthyroidism. CDR3s include the opening cysteine and the closing phenylalanine or tryptophan. A D gene is named only where the DNA matches it firmly. Expanded clones get a size class; other rows say once, few or many, or leave the size out.

v_gene	j_gene	abundance	d_gene	CDR3aa	CDR3nt
TRBV25-1	TRBJ1-1	.	TRBD1	CASTQGDWTEAFF	TGTGCCAGCACGCAGGGGGATTGGACTGAAGCTTTCTTT
TRBV3-1	TRBJ2-1	few	.	CASSQGDHSYNEQFF	TGTGCCAGCAGCCAAGGGGACCACTCCTACAATGAGCAGTTCTTC
TRBV28	TRBJ2-5	many	.	CASSFRAAETQYF	TGTGCCAGCAGTTTCAGGGCTGCAGAGACCCAGTACTTC
TRBV20-1	TRBJ2-1	many	.	CSARSLGPGYNEQFF	TGCAGTGCTAGATCCCTAGGGCCCGGGTACAATGAGCAGTTCTTC
TRBV7-8	TRBJ2-7	many	.	CASSAVGQDYEQYF	TGTGCCAGCAGCGCGGTCGGCCAGGACTACGAGCAGTACTTC
TRBV20-1	TRBJ2-5	many	TRBD2	CSATTTSGRPETQYF	TGCAGTGCCACGACCACTAGCGGGAGACCCGAGACCCAGTACTTC
TRBV7-9	TRBJ2-5	.	.	CASSLVRGGLETQYF	TGTGCCAGCAGCTTAGTGAGGGGGGGCCTGGAGACCCAGTACTTC
TRBV25-1	TRBJ2-1	few	TRBD2	CASSDRGLVLYNEQFF	TGTGCCAGCAGTGACCGGGGACTAGTCCTCTACAATGAGCAGTTCTTC
TRBV10-3	TRBJ2-3	.	.	CAISADQRDTQYF	TGTGCCATCAGTGCAGACCAGAGAGATACGCAGTATTTT
TRBV2	TRBJ2-3	many	TRBD2	CASSRGGPDTQYF	TGTGCCAGCAGCCGGGGGGGGCCAGATACGCAGTATTTT
TRBV10-2	TRBJ1-4	.	.	CASSKLTVTNEKLFF	TGCGCCAGCAGTAAACTGACAGTAACTAATGAAAAACTGTTTTTT
TRBV5-1	TRBJ2-7	.	.	CASRFSSSYEQYF	TGCGCCAGCAGGTTTAGTAGCTCCTACGAGCAGTACTTC
TRBV11-2	TRBJ2-3	many	TRBD2	CASSAPRGEREFFGSWGTDTQYF	TGTGCCAGCAGCGCCCCGAGGGGGGAGCGGGAGTTCTTTGGTAGCTGGGGCACAGATACGCAGTATTTT
TRBV5-1	TRBJ2-5	.	.	CASSDPGDGGIQYF	TGCGCCAGCAGCGATCCTGGCGACGGTGGGATCCAGTACTTC
TRBV28	TRBJ1-2	many	.	CASLRPPNYGYTF	TGTGCCAGCCTCCGACCCCCTAACTATGGCTACACCTTC
TRBV12-3/TRBV12-4	TRBJ1-1	few	.	CASSWTENTEAFF	TGTGCCAGCAGCTGGACAGAGAACACTGAAGCTTTCTTT
TRBV7-6	TRBJ1-2	few	TRBD1	CASSPGTGGNYGYTF	TGTGCCAGCAGCCCGGGGACAGGGGGCAACTATGGCTACACCTTC
TRBV3-1	TRBJ2-7	many	TRBD1	CASSLRQGPYEQYF	TGTGCCAGCAGCCTGCGACAGGGACCCTACGAGCAGTACTTC
TRBV5-4	TRBJ1-4	.	TRBD1	CASSPQGPNEKLFF	TGTGCCAGCAGCCCACAGGGGCCCAATGAAAAACTGTTTTTT
TRBV11-2	TRBJ2-5	many	.	CASSLVSSTGTQYF	TGTGCCAGCAGCTTAGTTTCCTCGACAGGGACCCAGTACTTC
TRBV3-1	TRBJ1-1	many	.	CASRKTSPGGRGTEAFF	TGTGCCAGCAGAAAAACCTCCCCGGGAGGGAGGGGCACTGAAGCTTTCTTT
TRBV7-9	TRBJ2-1	.	.	CTSSLFGGNEQFF	TGTACCAGCAGCTTATTTGGCGGCAATGAGCAGTTCTTC
TRBV3-1	TRBJ1-1	many	.	CASSQEAYTEAFF	TGTGCCAGCAGCCAAGAGGCCTACACTGAAGCTTTCTTT
TRBV11-2	TRBJ2-1	many	TRBD1	CASSKGQGGFPNEQFF	TGTGCCAGCAGCAAGGGACAGGGGGGATTCCCCAATGAGCAGTTCTTC
TRBV7-9	TRBJ2-1	many	TRBD2	CASSGGPSGRYNEQFF	TGTGCCAGCAGCGGAGGGCCTAGCGGGAGATACAATGAGCAGTTCTTC
TRBV7-9	TRBJ2-5	many	TRBD1	CASSFSPRGKGQETQYF	TGTGCCAGCAGCTTTAGCCCTAGGGGGAAGGGACAGGAGACCCAGTACTTC
TRBV19	TRBJ2-7	few	.	CASSIVPQDEQYF	TGTGCCAGTAGTATCGTACCGCAGGACGAGCAGTACTTC
TRBV20-1	TRBJ2-2	.	.	CSARDRVLGNTGELFF	TGCAGTGCTAGAGATAGGGTCTTGGGGAACACCGGGGAGCTGTTTTTT
TRBV28	TRBJ1-1	many	.	CASSSAIETGWNTEAFF	TGTGCCAGCAGTAGCGCCATCGAAACAGGCTGGAACACTGAAGCTTTCTTT
TRBV25-1	TRBJ1-1	.	.	CASSDLQRGTEAFF	TGTGCCAGCAGTGACTTACAACGGGGCACTGAAGCTTTCTTT
TRBV5-1	TRBJ1-4	few	.	CASSAPGREGQKLFF	TGCGCCAGCAGCGCCCCAGGGCGGGAAGGGCAAAAACTGTTTTTT
TRBV11-2	TRBJ2-6	many	.	CASSLNPGGSGANVLTF	TGTGCCAGCAGCTTAAATCCCGGTGGATCTGGGGCCAACGTCCTGACTTTC
TRBV20-1	TRBJ2-3	few	.	CSARGLGGGDTQYF	TGCAGTGCTAGAGGCTTAGGGGGAGGGGATACGCAGTATTTT
TRBV29-1	TRBJ2-1	many	.	CSVEDWAARHEQFF	TGCAGCGTTGAAGATTGGGCCGCCCGCCATGAGCAGTTCTTC
TRBV12-3/TRBV12-4	TRBJ2-2	few	.	CASSLRGIGELFF	TGTGCCAGCAGTTTAAGGGGTATCGGGGAGCTGTTTTTT
TRBV3-1	TRBJ2-3	.	TRBD2	CASRLTSGSTDTQYF	TGTGCCAGCAGGCTCACTAGCGGGAGTACGGATACGCAGTATTTT
TRBV9	TRBJ1-1	.	.	CASSVEGRTEAFF	TGTGCCAGCAGCGTCGAGGGACGGACTGAAGCTTTCTTT
TRBV9	TRBJ2-1	.	.	CASSVEDRPLYNEQFF	TGTGCCAGCAGCGTAGAAGATAGACCTCTCTACAATGAGCAGTTCTTC
TRBV11-2	TRBJ2-1	.	.	CASSLVGAGSYNEQFF	TGTGCCAGCAGCTTAGTCGGGGCGGGCTCCTACAATGAGCAGTTCTTC
TRBV10-2	TRBJ2-3	.	.	CASRDPTRDSTDTQYF	TGCGCCAGCAGGGACCCAACGCGGGATAGCACAGATACGCAGTATTTT
TRBV7-2	TRBJ2-5	.	TRBD2	CASSISGRSLETQYF	TGTGCCAGCAGTATTAGCGGGAGAAGTCTGGAGACCCAGTACTTC
TRBV11-2	TRBJ1-1	many	.	CASSLDPGTGKTNTEAFF	TGTGCCAGCAGCTTAGACCCCGGGACGGGAAAAACCAACACTGAAGCTTTCTTT
TRBV28	TRBJ2-7	few	TRBD2	CASSAVGLADYEQYF	TGTGCCAGCAGTGCTGTGGGACTAGCGGATTACGAGCAGTACTTC
TRBV10-3	TRBJ2-1	.	.	CAISERANEQFF	TGTGCCATCTCTGAGCGGGCCAATGAGCAGTTCTTC
TRBV7-6	TRBJ1-1	many	.	CASSLGSPGNTEAFF	TGTGCCAGCAGCTTAGGATCGCCGGGGAACACTGAAGCTTTCTTT
TRBV10-1	TRBJ2-3	.	TRBD2	CASSEQLAGGLDTQYF	TGCGCCAGCAGTGAACAACTAGCGGGAGGTCTCGATACGCAGTATTTT
TRBV5-1	TRBJ2-1	many	TRBD2	CASSSGTSASYNEQFF	TGCGCCAGCAGCTCGGGGACTAGCGCCTCCTACAATGAGCAGTTCTTC
TRBV28	TRBJ1-2	.	TRBD1	CASSPGQGAYYGYTF	TGTGCCAGCAGTCCGGGACAGGGGGCCTATTATGGCTACACCTTC
TRBV20-1	TRBJ2-5	.	.	CSASKTSRETQYF	TGCAGTGCTAGTAAGACTAGTAGGGAGACCCAGTACTTC
TRBV2	TRBJ1-5	many	.	CASIQTTGQPQHF	TGTGCCAGCATTCAGACGACGGGTCAGCCCCAGCATTTT
TRBV6-2/TRBV6-3	TRBJ2-1	many	TRBD1	CASSYHRGFPRNEQFF	TGTGCCAGCAGTTACCACAGGGGGTTTCCCAGGAATGAGCAGTTCTTC
TRBV7-8	TRBJ2-1	many	.	CASSLQVTGNNEQFF	TGTGCCAGCAGCTTACAAGTTACGGGAAACAATGAGCAGTTCTTC
TRBV30	TRBJ2-1	many	.	CAWSRTSKSDEQFF	TGTGCCTGGAGCAGAACCAGTAAGAGTGATGAGCAGTTCTTC
TRBV30	TRBJ1-5	many	TRBD1	CAWARQGGQPQHF	TGTGCCTGGGCTCGACAGGGAGGTCAGCCCCAGCATTTT
TRBV3-1	TRBJ1-1	.	.	CASSQVPYTEAFF	TGTGCCAGCAGCCAAGTCCCCTACACTGAAGCTTTCTTT